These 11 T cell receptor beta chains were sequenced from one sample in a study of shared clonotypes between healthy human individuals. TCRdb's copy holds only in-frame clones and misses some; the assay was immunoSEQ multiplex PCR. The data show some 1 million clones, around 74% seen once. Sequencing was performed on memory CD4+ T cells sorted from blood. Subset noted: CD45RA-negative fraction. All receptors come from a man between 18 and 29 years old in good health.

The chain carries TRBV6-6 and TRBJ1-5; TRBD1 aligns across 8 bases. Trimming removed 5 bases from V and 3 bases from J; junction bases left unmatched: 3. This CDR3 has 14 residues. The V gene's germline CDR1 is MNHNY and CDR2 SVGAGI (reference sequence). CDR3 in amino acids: CASSGGQANQPQHF. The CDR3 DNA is TGTGCCAGCAGTGGGGGACAGGCCAATCAGCCCCAGCATTTT.

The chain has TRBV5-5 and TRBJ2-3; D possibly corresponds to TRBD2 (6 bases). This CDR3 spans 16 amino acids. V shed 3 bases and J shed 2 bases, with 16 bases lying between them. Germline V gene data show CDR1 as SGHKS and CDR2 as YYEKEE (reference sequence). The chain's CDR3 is CASSYGTYTSTDTQYF. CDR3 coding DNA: TGTGCCAGCAGCTACGGGACTTACACGTCCACAGATACGCAGTATTTT.

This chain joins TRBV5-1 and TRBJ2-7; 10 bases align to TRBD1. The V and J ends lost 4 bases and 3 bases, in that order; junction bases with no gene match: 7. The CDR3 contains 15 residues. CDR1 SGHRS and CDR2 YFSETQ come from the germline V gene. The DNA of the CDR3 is TGCGCCAGCAGCCGGGACGGACAGGGGGACTACGAGCAGTACTTC. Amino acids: CASSRDGQGDYEQYF.

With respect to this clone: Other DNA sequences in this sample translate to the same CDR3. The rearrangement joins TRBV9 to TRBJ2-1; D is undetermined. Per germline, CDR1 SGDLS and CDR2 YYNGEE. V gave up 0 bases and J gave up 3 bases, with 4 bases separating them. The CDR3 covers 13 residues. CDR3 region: CASSVGSYNEQFF. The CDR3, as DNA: TGTGCCAGCAGCGTAGGGAGCTACAATGAGCAGTTCTTC.

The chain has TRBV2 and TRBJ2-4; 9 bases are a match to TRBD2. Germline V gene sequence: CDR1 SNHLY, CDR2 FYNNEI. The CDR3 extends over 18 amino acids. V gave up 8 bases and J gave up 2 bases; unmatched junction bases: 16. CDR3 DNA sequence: TGTGCCAGCCAGGAGCGGATAGCGGGGGATCTAACCAAAAACATTCAGTACTTC. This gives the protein CASQERIAGDLTKNIQYF.

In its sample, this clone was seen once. This CDR3 reads CASSLRAGGELFF. For the CDR3, the DNA is TGCGCCAGCAGCTTAAGGGCCGGCGGGGAGCTGTTTTTT. This chain uses TRBV5-1 with TRBJ2-2; no firm D call. V dropped 2 bases and J dropped 7 bases, with 9 bases sitting between them. The length of the CDR3 is 13 residues. From germline, CDR1 is SGHRS and CDR2 YFSETQ.

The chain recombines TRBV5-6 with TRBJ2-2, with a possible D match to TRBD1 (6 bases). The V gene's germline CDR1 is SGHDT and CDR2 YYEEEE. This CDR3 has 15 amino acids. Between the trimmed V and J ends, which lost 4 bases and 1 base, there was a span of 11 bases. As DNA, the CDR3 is TGTGCCAGCAGCCTCGACAGGAAGAACACCGGGGAGCTGTTTTTT. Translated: CASSLDRKNTGELFF.

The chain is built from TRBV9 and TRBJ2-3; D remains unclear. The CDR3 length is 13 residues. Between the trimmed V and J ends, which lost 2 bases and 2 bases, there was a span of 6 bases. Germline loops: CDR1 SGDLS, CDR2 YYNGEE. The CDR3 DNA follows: TGTGCCAGCAGCGTTCGCGACACAGATACGCAGTATTTT. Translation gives CASSVRDTDTQYF.

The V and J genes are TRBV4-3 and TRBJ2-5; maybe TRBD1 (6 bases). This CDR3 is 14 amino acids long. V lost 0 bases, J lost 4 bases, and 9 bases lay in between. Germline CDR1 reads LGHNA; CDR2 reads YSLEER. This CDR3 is CASSQDTGRETQYF. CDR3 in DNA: TGCGCCAGCAGCCAAGATACAGGGCGAGAGACCCAGTACTTC.

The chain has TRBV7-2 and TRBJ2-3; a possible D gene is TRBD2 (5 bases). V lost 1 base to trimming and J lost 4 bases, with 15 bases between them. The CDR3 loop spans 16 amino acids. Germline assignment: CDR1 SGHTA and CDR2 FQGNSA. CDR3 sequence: CASSLVLIASADTQYF. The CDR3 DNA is TGTGCCAGCAGCTTAGTCCTGATAGCGAGCGCAGATACGCAGTATTTT.

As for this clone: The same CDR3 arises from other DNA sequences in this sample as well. The CDR3 coding sequence is TGTGCCAGTAGTATAGAGGGGCGTTGGAGCAATCAGCCCCAGCATTTT. Encoded protein: CASSIEGRWSNQPQHF. V and J are TRBV19 and TRBJ1-5; possibly TRBD1 for D (5 bases). V was clipped by 0 bases and J by 1 base, with 10 bases between them. The CDR3 is made up of 16 amino acids. Germline lookup yields CDR1 LNHDA and CDR2 SQIVND (reference sequence).